A single sample is the source of the 22 T cell receptor beta chains below, sequenced in a study of Tregs in tolerant kidney transplant recipients. Which antigens these TCRs recognize remains unknown. Libraries were prepared by immunoSEQ multiplex PCR; TCRdb keeps only in-frame clonotypes and omits some of them. The table includes approximately 30,000 clones, 82% detected once. Sequencing input: Tregs from blood cultured with allogeneic cells. The receptors were gathered from a human donor in good health.

The rearrangement joins TRBV29-1 to TRBJ1-1; D gene uncertain. The V end was cut by 4 bases, the J end by 3 bases, with 6 bases between. This CDR3 contains 11 residues. CDR1 and CDR2 (germline): SQVTM, ANQGSEA. The CDR3, as DNA: TGCAGCGTTGTTGTCTACACTGAAGCTTTCTTT. Its translation is CSVVVYTEAFF.

The gene calls are TRBV5-8 and TRBJ1-1; D gene ambiguous. This CDR3 contains 13 residues. V was pared by 1 base and J by 2 bases, with 6 bases between. Germline values: CDR1 SGHTS, CDR2 YDEGEE. For the CDR3, the DNA is TGTGCCAGCAGCTTGACACCTAACACTGAAGCTTTCTTT. Amino acids: CASSLTPNTEAFF.

This clone was recorded once. V is TRBV7-2 and J is TRBJ1-6; TRBD1 might be the D (6 bases). This CDR3 contains 14 residues. Germline V gives CDR1 SGHTA, CDR2 FQGNSA. Trimming stripped 6 bases from V and 9 bases from J, with 15 bases between. CDR3 protein: CASRGGALGSPLHF. The CDR3 DNA is TGTGCCAGCAGGGGGGGGGCCCTGGGTTCACCCCTCCACTTT.

The chain recombines TRBV5-1 with TRBJ2-7; D is unclear. CDR1 and CDR2 from the germline V gene are SGHRS and YFSETQ. V lost 0 bases to trimming and J lost 1 base, with 5 bases between them. The CDR3 has 13 residues. The CDR3 here is CASSLDGSYEQYF. The CDR3 bases are TGCGCCAGCAGCTTGGATGGGTCCTACGAGCAGTACTTC.

The table lists this clone with a few counts. This rearrangement joins TRBV27 to TRBJ2-7; 7 bases map to TRBD2. This CDR3 is built from 12 residues. The germline CDR1 and CDR2 sequences are MNHEY and SMNVEV (reference sequence). V gave up 11 bases and J gave up 5 bases; unmatched junction bases: 9. CDR3 in amino acids: CASRGAGDEQYF. The DNA for the CDR3 is TGTGCCTCCCGTGGGGCGGGAGACGAGCAGTACTTC.

This chain joins TRBV9 and TRBJ2-5; TRBD1 is a possible D gene (6 bases). The germline gives CDR1 SGDLS, CDR2 YYNGEE. The V end was cut by 3 bases, the J end by 3 bases, with 24 bases between. The CDR3 extends over 18 amino acids. CDR3 residues: CASSGELLGQSHKETQYF. CDR3 sequence (DNA): TGTGCCAGCAGCGGCGAACTCCTCGGACAGTCCCACAAAGAGACCCAGTACTTC.

The J gene is TRBJ2-7, the V gene TRBV6-6; no clear D gene. The V end lost 8 bases, the J end lost 0 bases, and 14 bases lay between the germline ends. CDR3 length equals 14 residues. Germline V lookup: CDR1 MNHNY, CDR2 SVGAGI (reference sequence). The CDR3 DNA reads as TGTGCCAGCGAAGGTACAGAAAGCTCCTACGAGCAGTACTTC. It specifies CASEGTESSYEQYF.

This rearrangement joins TRBV6-5 to TRBJ1-4; 8 bases align to TRBD1. CDR3 length: 12 amino acids. From germline, CDR1 is MNHEY and CDR2 SVGAGI. V dropped 8 bases and J dropped 7; count of bases not matched to a gene: 3. The CDR3, as DNA: TGTGCCAGCGACAGGGGCCTTGAAAAACTGTTTTTT. Its translation is CASDRGLEKLFF.

J is TRBJ2-3 and V is TRBV7-2; 8 positions match TRBD2. The germline V gene has CDR1 SGHTA and CDR2 FQGNSA. The CDR3 totals 14 residues. V dropped 3 bases and J dropped 3; count of bases not matched to a gene: 2. CDR3 sequence reads: CASSLTSATDTQYF. The CDR3 nucleotides are TGTGCCAGCAGCTTGACTAGCGCGACAGATACGCAGTATTTT.

This clone was seen a handful of times. Other DNA sequences of this sample code for an identical CDR3. The chain carries TRBV5-6 and TRBJ2-3; TRBD2 matches at 8 bases. The V gene end was trimmed by 0 bases and the J gene end by 2 bases; junction bases not matched to a gene: 2. Per the germline V gene, CDR1 is SGHDT and CDR2 is YYEEEE. The CDR3 length is 15 residues. CDR3 DNA: TGTGCCAGCAGCTTGGCTAGCGGGTTCACAGATACGCAGTATTTT. Its protein is CASSLASGFTDTQYF.

This clone was counted between two and nine times. CDR3 loop: CASSVGQYEAFF. The CDR3 region has the DNA TGTGCCAGCAGCGTAGGACAGTATGAAGCTTTCTTT. The chain couples TRBV7-9 to TRBJ1-1; a possible D gene is TRBD1 (6 bases). Trimming stripped 5 bases from V and 7 bases from J, with 11 bases between. The germline CDR1 and CDR2 sequences are SEHNR and FQNEAQ (reference sequence). The CDR3 contains 12 residues.

A single count supports this clone. V usage is TRBV5-1 and J usage is TRBJ2-5, with D unclear. V lost 2 bases and J 5 bases, leaving 10 bases between the germline ends. The V gene's germline CDR1 is SGHRS and CDR2 YFSETQ. The CDR3 length is 13 residues. The CDR3 here is CASSFLRGETQYF. The CDR3, as DNA: TGCGCCAGCAGCTTTCTACGTGGGGAGACCCAGTACTTC.

This clone was counted only a few times. J is TRBJ2-2 and V is TRBV30; 9 nucleotides match TRBD1. The ends lost 2 bases at V and 2 bases at J; junction bases unmatched: 15. CDR3 length equals 19 residues. From germline, CDR1 is GTSNPN and CDR2 SVGIG (reference sequence). CDR3 amino acids: CAWSPFTHRGRENTGELFF. In DNA, the CDR3 is TGTGCCTGGAGTCCCTTCACGCACAGGGGGCGAGAAAACACCGGGGAGCTGTTTTTT.

The J gene is TRBJ1-6, the V gene TRBV6-4, with 7 bases lining up with TRBD1. V gave up 0 bases and J gave up 5 bases; unmatched junction bases: 4. CDR3 length equals 16 residues. Germline V CDR1 and CDR2: MRHNA, SNTAGT. The CDR3 DNA reads as TGTGCCAGCAGTGACTCGACAGGGAAAAATAATTCACCCCTCCACTTT. Encoded protein: CASSDSTGKNNSPLHF.

The rearrangement links TRBV7-2 to TRBJ2-1; 16 nucleotides align to TRBD2. V was clipped by 2 bases and J by 7 bases; unmatched bases: 5. CDR3 size: 17 residues. CDR1 is SGHTA, CDR2 FQGNSA, per germline. The CDR3 DNA is TGTGCCAGCAGCTTAAAAGAGGGACTAGCGGGAGGGAATGAGCAGTTCTTC. Translating gives CASSLKEGLAGGNEQFF.

This chain uses TRBV7-8 with TRBJ2-3; 7 bases are a match to TRBD1. V trimming: 1 base; J trimming: 3 bases; junction bases outside the gene matches: 4. Germline V gene lookup returns CDR1 SGHVS and CDR2 FQNEAQ. The CDR3 covers 15 residues. The CDR3 protein is CASSLVVGQTDTQYF. Here the CDR3 DNA reads TGTGCCAGCAGCTTAGTGGTGGGACAGACAGATACGCAGTATTTT.

This chain connects TRBV10-3 to TRBJ2-3; D may match TRBD1 or TRBD2 (5 bases each). Trimming removed 10 bases at V and 2 bases at J, with 16 bases between. CDR3 length: 14 amino acids. CDR1 ENHRY and CDR2 SYGVKD come from the germline V gene. DNA for the CDR3: TGTGCCAGCACTAACGGGGACCCCACAGATACGCAGTATTTT. Protein sequence: CASTNGDPTDTQYF.

This sequence joins TRBV30 and TRBJ2-1; D is ambiguous. V lost 4 bases to trimming and J lost 10 bases, with 14 bases between them. The CDR3 length is 12 residues. Looked up from germline, CDR1 is GTSNPN and CDR2 is SVGIG (reference sequence). The CDR3 DNA is TGTGCCTGGAAGCAAATTGCCCGAGAGCAGTTCTTC. It specifies CAWKQIAREQFF.

The chain couples TRBV15 to TRBJ2-5; 9 nucleotides match TRBD1. CDR1 and CDR2 (germline): LNHNV, YYDKDF (reference sequence). V shed 5 bases and J 4 bases; nucleotides not matched to a gene: 11. The CDR3 extends over 16 amino acids. DNA of the CDR3: TGTGCCACCAGCGCCTGGACAGGGGTTGGGGGAGAGACCCAGTACTTC. It translates to CATSAWTGVGGETQYF.

This clone was seen only a few times. CDR3 amino acids: CASSPRPGSSLSEKLFF. The DNA for the CDR3 is TGTGCCAGCAGCCCCCGGCCGGGCTCCTCCTTGAGCGAAAAACTGTTTTTT. This rearrangement joins TRBV7-9 to TRBJ1-4; D not certain. Per germline, CDR1 SEHNR and CDR2 FQNEAQ (reference sequence). Trimming shortened V by 5 bases and J by 8 bases, and 24 bases separated the two germline ends. The CDR3 has 17 residues.

The chain uses TRBV5-1 and TRBJ2-2, with D possibly matching TRBD1 (6 bases). CDR3 length: 14 amino acids. Trimming left V 5 bases short and J 0 bases short, with 8 bases between. Germline V gene data show CDR1 as SGHRS and CDR2 as YFSETQ. This chain's CDR3 is CASRQGTNTGELFF. CDR3 nucleotide sequence: TGCGCCAGCAGGCAGGGGACGAACACCGGGGAGCTGTTTTTT.

The rearrangement joins TRBV5-1 to TRBJ2-3; 12 bases map to TRBD2. V lost 0 bases, J lost 8 bases, and 13 bases stayed unmatched. There are 18 residues in the CDR3. Germline V CDR1 and CDR2: SGHRS, YFSETQ. The DNA of the CDR3 is TGCGCCAGCAGCTTGGCTTGGACTAGCGGGATGCATTCCGGTACGCAGTATTTT. It is translated as CASSLAWTSGMHSGTQYF.